This TCR beta chain was sequenced for a study of T cell repertoires in cytomegalovirus infection. This CDR3 is built from 16 residues. Unmatched junction bases numbered 7, after V lost 4 bases and J lost 2 bases. The germline gives CDR1 DFQATT, CDR2 SNEGSKA (reference sequence). TCRdb redid the calling of the reads with MiXCR, one entry per CDR3 protein. This table has roughly 500,000 distinct CDR3 sequences, 10% to 12% appearing once. This clonotype came up many times. Antigen specificity is unknown. Study-wide findings and caveats: The cumulative frequency of public TCR beta families distinguished individuals who carried CMV together with the relevant HLA. Dominant in the ex vivo response were TCR beta clonotypes restricted by HLA-C and specific for CMV.

Sequencing was performed on PBMCs. This receptor was obtained from a human donor in good health (CMV status not recorded). Some clones in this sample may be carry-over from other donors' samples. The chain links TRBV20-1 to TRBJ2-3; 12 bases are a match to TRBD2. Here the CDR3 reads CSANPRLAGATDTQYF. As DNA, the CDR3 is TGCAGTGCTAACCCCCGACTAGCGGGGGCCACAGATACGCAGTATTTT.